Sequencing of this TCR beta chain was carried out in a study of T-cell reconstitution after alpha-beta-depleted transplantation in children. Study outcomes and limitations: Once a year had passed after transplant, T-cell counts and diversity came mostly from newly produced T cells. Several hundred expanded graft clones reportedly gave rise to the alpha-beta T cells present about two months after transplant. TCRbeta diversity was high at day 60 in some patients (a result of surviving recipient T cells and thymic progenitors).

Trimming shortened V by 0 bases and J by 10 bases, and 7 bases separated the two germline ends. In germline, CDR1 is SGHDT, CDR2 YYEEEE. CDR3 length: 11 amino acids. Preparation of the TCRbeta library involved a method that used unique molecular identifiers. TCRdb analysed the PCR reads with MiXCR anew, one entry per CDR3 protein. The sample records about 980,000 distinct CDR3 sequences, around 30% being singletons. As for this clonotype: Its antigen is as yet unknown.

The material was PBMCs, mostly from graft donor cells, obtained 360 days after TCRalphabeta/CD19-depleted stem cell transplant. The chain recombines TRBV5-6 with TRBJ1-1; tentative D call: TRBD1 (6 bases). The origin of this receptor is a boy younger than two who had a stem cell transplant for SCID, so the T cells may come from the graft donor. This CDR3 reads CASSLGRGAFF. CDR3 in DNA: TGTGCCAGCAGCTTGGGCAGGGGAGCTTTCTTT. Filled out from reference TRBV5-6 and TRBJ1-1, the complete variable domain reads DAGVTQSPTHLIKTRGQQVTLRCSPKSGHDTVSWYQQALGQGPQFIFQYYEEEERQRGNFPDRFSGHQFPNYSSELNVNALLLGDSALYLCASSLGRGAFFGQGTRLTVV.